This paragraph covers one TCR beta chain sequence. Its antigen is still unknown. CDR1 and CDR2 from the germline V gene are MNHNS and SASEGT. Trimming took off 5 bases at V and 2 bases at J, with 10 bases between the two ends. This CDR3 contains 13 residues. Brentuximab vedotin exposure varied, and every patient relapsed after autologous stem cell transplantation. The table came from immunoSEQ multiplex PCR; TCRdb's copy has only in-frame clones and leaves some out. The sample lists approximately 89,000 clones; roughly 88% were seen once. The sample comes from a study of PD-1 blockade in classical Hodgkin lymphoma. Study findings and constraints: Patients who began taking nivolumab under 1 year after ASCT were left out.

The sequence was obtained from a human donor with classical Hodgkin lymphoma. Sequences were derived from peripheral blood mononuclear cells (PBMCs), sampled at baseline. This rearrangement joins TRBV6-1 to TRBJ2-7; a possible D gene is TRBD2 (6 bases). This chain's CDR3 is CASSRLEAYEQYF. For the CDR3, the DNA is TGTGCCAGCAGTCGACTAGAAGCCTACGAGCAGTACTTC.